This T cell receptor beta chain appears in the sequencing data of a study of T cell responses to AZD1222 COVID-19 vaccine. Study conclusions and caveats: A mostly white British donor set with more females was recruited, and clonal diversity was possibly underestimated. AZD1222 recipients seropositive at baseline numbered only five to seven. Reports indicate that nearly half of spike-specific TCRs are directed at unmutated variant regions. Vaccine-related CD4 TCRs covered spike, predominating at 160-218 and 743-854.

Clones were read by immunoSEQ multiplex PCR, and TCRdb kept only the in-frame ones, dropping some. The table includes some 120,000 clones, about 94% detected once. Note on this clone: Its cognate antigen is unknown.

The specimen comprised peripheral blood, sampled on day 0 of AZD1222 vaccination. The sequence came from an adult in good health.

The CDR3 region is CASSIRGATTNEKLFF. CDR3 coding DNA: TGTGCCAGTAGTATCCGAGGAGCAACAACTAATGAAAAACTGTTTTTT. The rearrangement links TRBV19 to TRBJ1-4; D is unresolved. The germline gives CDR1 LNHDA, CDR2 SQIVND (reference sequence). This CDR3 comprises 16 residues. V lost 3 bases and J lost 0, with 11 bases in between.